What follows describes a single T cell receptor beta chain. The CDR3 spans 13 residues. The age range of participants was about 18 to 90 years, with residence in under 25 US areas. Produced via immunoSEQ multiplex PCR; TCRdb's table is partial and in-frame only. The sample lists approximately 140,000 clones, roughly 84% occurring once. This sample is part of a study of blood T cell repertoires in COVID-19. Overall study: From T cells, B-cell-depleted T cells, or PBMCs came the material, which was cDNA or gDNA.

The rearrangement joins TRBV12-2 to TRBJ1-1. TRBV12-2 is a documented pseudogene. This TCR derives from a man aged 50-60 years in a cohort exposed to, infected with or recovered from COVID-19 (not recorded which). Sequencing was performed on PBMCs or T cells enriched from blood (not recorded which). CDR3 nucleotide sequence: TGTGCAAGTCGCCTCCCGGGGTACACTGAAGCTTTCTTT. This sequence encodes CASRLPGYTEAFF.